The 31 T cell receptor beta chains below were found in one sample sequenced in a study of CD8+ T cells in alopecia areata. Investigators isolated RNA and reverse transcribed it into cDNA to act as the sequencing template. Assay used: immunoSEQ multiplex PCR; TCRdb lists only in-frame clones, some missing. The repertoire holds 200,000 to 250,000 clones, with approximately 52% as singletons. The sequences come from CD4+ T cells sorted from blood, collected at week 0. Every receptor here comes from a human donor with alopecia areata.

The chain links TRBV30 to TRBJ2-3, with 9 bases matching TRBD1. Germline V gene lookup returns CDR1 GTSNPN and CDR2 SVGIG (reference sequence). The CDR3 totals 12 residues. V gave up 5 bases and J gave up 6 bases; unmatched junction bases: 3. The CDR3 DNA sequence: TGTGCCTGGTTTGGACAGGGGGATACGCAGTATTTT. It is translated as CAWFGQGDTQYF.

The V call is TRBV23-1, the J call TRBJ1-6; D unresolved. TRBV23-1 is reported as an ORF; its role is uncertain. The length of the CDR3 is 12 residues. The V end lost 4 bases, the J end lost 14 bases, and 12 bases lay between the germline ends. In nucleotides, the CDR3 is TGCGCCAGCAGTCCCCCGGGTTCGACCCTCCACTTT. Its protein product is CASSPPGSTLHF.

This CDR3 reads CAWSGVLNTEAFF. The CDR3 DNA reads TGTGCCTGGAGTGGAGTTCTGAACACTGAAGCTTTCTTT. The chain uses TRBV30 and TRBJ1-1; unclear D gene. Germline V gives CDR1 GTSNPN, CDR2 SVGIG (reference sequence). Trimming removed 1 base from V and 0 bases from J, with 6 bases in between. The CDR3 has 13 amino acids.

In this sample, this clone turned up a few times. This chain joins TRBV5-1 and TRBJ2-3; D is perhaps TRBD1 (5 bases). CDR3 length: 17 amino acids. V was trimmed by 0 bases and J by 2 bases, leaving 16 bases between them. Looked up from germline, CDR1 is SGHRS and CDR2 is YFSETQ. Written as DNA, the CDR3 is TGCGCCAGCAGCTTGGCCACAGGCCCATCCTTCACAGATACGCAGTATTTT. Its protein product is CASSLATGPSFTDTQYF.

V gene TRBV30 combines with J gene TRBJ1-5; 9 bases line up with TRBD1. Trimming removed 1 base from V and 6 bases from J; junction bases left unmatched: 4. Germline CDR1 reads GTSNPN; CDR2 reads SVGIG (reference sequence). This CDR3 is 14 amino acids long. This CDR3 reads CAWSAQGAGQPQHF. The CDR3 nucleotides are TGTGCCTGGAGTGCACAGGGGGCTGGTCAGCCCCAGCATTTT.

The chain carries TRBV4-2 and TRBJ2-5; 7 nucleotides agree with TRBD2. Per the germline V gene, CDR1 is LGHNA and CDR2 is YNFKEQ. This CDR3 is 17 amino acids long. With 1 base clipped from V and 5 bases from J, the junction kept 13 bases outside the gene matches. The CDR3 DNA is TGTGCCAGCAGCCAAGGGGGGGAGGGTAGGTTAGGTGAGACCCAGTACTTC. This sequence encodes CASSQGGEGRLGETQYF.

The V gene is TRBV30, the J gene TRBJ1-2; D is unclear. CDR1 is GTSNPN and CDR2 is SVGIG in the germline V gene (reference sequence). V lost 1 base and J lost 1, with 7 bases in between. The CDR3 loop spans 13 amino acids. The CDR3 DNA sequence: TGTGCCTGGAGTGGGCACATTAACTATGGCTACACCTTC. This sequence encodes CAWSGHINYGYTF.

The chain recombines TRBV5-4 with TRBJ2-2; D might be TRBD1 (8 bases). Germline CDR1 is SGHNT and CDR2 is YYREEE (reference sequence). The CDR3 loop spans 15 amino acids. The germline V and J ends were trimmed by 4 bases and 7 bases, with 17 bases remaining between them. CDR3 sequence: CASSRSGGGSGELFF. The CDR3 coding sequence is TGTGCCAGCAGCAGATCAGGGGGCGGGAGCGGGGAGCTGTTTTTT.

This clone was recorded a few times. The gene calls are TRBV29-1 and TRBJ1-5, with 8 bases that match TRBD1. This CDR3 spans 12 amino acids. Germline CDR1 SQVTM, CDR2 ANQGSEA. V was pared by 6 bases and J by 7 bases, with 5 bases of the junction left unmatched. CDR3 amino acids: CSVGTGHQPQHF. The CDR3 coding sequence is TGCAGCGTCGGGACAGGTCACCAGCCCCAGCATTTT. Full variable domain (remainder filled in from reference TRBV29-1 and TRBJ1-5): SAVISQKPSRDICQRGTSLTIQCQVDSQVTMMFWYRQQPGQSLTLIATANQGSEATYESGFVIDKFPISRPNLTFSTLTVSNMSPEDSSIYLCSVGTGHQPQHFGDGTRLSIL.

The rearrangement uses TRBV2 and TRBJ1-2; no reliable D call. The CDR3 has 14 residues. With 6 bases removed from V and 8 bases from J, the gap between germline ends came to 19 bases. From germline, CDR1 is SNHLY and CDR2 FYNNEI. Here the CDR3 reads CASRTGVSFGGYTF. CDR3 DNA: TGTGCCAGCAGGACCGGGGTCTCATTCGGGGGCTACACCTTC.

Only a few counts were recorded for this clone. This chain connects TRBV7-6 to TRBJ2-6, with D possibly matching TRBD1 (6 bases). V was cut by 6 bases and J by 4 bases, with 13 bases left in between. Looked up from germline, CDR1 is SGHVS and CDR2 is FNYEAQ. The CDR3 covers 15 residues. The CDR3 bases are TGTGCCAGCAGTCTACAGGGAATAGGGGCCAACGTCCTGACTTTC. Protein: CASSLQGIGANVLTF.

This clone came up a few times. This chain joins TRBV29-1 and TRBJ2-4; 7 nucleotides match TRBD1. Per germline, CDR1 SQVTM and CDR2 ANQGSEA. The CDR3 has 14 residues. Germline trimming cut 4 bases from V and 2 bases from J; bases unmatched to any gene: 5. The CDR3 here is CSVGATGTKNIQYF. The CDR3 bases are TGCAGCGTTGGGGCGACAGGGACCAAAAACATTCAGTACTTC.

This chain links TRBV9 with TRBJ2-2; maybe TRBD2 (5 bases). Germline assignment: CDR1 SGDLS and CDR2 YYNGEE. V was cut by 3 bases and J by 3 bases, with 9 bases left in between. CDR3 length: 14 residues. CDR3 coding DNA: TGTGCCAGCAGCGGAAGGACTGACACCGGGGAGCTGTTTTTT. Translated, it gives CASSGRTDTGELFF.

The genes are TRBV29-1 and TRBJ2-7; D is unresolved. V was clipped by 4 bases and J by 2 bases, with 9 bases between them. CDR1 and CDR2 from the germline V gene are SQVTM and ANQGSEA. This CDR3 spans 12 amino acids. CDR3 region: CSVASAAYEQYF. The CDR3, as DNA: TGCAGCGTTGCCTCGGCGGCCTACGAGCAGTACTTC.

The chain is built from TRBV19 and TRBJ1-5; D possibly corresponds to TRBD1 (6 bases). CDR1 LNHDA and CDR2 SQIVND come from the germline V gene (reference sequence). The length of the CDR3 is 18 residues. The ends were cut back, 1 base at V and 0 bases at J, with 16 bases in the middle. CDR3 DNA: TGTGCCAGTAGTATAGCAAAAATACAGGGCTATAGCAATCAGCCCCAGCATTTT. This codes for CASSIAKIQGYSNQPQHF.

CDR3 bases: TGTGCCAGCAGGGGTTCCTATAATTCACCCCTCCACTTT. Encoded protein: CASRGSYNSPLHF. The chain employs TRBV7-3 and TRBJ1-6; D is unresolved. CDR1 and CDR2 (germline): SGHTA, FQGTGA. V shed 6 bases and J shed 1 base, with 4 bases lying between them. This CDR3 region has 13 residues.

Here the CDR3 reads CAWSARPWTGRNTIYF. The CDR3 region has the DNA TGTGCCTGGAGTGCCCGCCCGTGGACAGGTCGAAACACCATATATTTT. V and J are TRBV30 and TRBJ1-3; 7 bases line up with TRBD1. V was pared by 1 base and J by 5 bases, with 11 bases of the junction left unmatched. There are 16 residues in the CDR3. Germline V gene lookup returns CDR1 GTSNPN and CDR2 SVGIG (reference sequence).

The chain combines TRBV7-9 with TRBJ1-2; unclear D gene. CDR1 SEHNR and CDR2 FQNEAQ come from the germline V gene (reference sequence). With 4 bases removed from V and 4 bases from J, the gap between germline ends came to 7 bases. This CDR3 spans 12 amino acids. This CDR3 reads CASSSDIYGYTF. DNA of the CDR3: TGTGCCAGCAGCTCCGACATCTATGGCTACACCTTC.

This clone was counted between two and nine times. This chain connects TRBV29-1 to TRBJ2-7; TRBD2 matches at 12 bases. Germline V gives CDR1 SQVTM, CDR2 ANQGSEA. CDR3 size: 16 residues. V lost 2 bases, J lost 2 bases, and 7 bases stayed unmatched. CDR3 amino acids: CSVERSLAGGTYEQYF. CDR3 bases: TGCAGCGTTGAACGTTCTCTAGCGGGAGGGACCTACGAGCAGTACTTC.

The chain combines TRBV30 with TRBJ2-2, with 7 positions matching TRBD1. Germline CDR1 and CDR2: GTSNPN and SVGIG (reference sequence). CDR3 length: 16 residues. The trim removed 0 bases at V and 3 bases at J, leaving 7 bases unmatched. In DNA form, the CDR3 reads TGTGCCTGGAGTGTAGGGGGCCCGCCCGACACCGGGGAGCTGTTTTTT. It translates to CAWSVGGPPDTGELFF. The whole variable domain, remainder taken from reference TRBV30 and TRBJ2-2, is SQTIHQWPATLVQPVGSPLSLECTVEGTSNPNLYWYRQAAGRGLQLLFYSVGIGQISSEVPQNLSASRPQDRQFILSSKKLLLSDSGFYLCAWSVGGPPDTGELFFGEGSRLTVL.

The CDR3 DNA is TGTGCCTGGAGCACATACAATGAGCAGTTCTTC. Translation gives CAWSTYNEQFF. The rearrangement uses TRBV30 and TRBJ2-1; no definite D call. The CDR3 length is 11 residues. Germline CDR1 is GTSNPN and CDR2 is SVGIG (reference sequence). V gave up 3 bases and J gave up 4 bases, with 4 bases separating them.

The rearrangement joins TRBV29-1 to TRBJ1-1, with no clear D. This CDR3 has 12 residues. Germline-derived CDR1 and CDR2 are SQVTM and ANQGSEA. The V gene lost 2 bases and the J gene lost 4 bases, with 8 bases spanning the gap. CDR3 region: CSVESLFTEAFF. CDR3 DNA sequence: TGCAGCGTTGAAAGCCTGTTCACTGAAGCTTTCTTT. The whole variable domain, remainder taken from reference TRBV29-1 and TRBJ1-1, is SAVISQKPSRDICQRGTSLTIQCQVDSQVTMMFWYRQQPGQSLTLIATANQGSEATYESGFVIDKFPISRPNLTFSTLTVSNMSPEDSSIYLCSVESLFTEAFFGQGTRLTVV.

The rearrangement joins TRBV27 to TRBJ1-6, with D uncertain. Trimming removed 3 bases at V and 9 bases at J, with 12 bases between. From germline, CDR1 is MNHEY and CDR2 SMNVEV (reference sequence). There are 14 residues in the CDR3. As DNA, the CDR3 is TGTGCCAGCAGTTTGGGGTTCGCGGCTTCACCCCTCCACTTT. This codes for CASSLGFAASPLHF.

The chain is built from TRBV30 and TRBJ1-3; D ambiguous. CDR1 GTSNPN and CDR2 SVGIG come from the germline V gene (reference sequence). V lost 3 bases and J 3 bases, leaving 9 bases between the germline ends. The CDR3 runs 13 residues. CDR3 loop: CAWRVGGGNTIYF. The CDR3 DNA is TGTGCCTGGAGAGTCGGTGGTGGAAACACCATATATTTT. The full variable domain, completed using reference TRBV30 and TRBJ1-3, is SQTIHQWPATLVQPVGSPLSLECTVEGTSNPNLYWYRQAAGRGLQLLFYSVGIGQISSEVPQNLSASRPQDRQFILSSKKLLLSDSGFYLCAWRVGGGNTIYFGEGSWLTVV.

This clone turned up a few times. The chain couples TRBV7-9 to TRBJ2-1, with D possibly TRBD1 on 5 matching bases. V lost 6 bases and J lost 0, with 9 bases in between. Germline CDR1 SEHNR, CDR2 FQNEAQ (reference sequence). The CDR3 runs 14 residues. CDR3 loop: CASSSDSSYNEQFF. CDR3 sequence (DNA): TGTGCCAGCAGTTCCGACAGCTCCTACAATGAGCAGTTCTTC.

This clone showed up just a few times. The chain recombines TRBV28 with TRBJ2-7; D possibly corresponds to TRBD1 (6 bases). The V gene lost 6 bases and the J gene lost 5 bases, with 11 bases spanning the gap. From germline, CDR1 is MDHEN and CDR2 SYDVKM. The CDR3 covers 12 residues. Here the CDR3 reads CASSSGTNEQYF. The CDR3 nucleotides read TGTGCCAGCAGCTCCGGGACAAACGAGCAGTACTTC.

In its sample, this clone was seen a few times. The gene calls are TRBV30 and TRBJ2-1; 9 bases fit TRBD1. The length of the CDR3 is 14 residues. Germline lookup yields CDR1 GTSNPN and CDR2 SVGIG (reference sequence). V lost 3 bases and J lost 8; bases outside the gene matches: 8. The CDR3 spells CAWRAGQGRYEQFF. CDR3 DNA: TGTGCCTGGAGGGCGGGACAGGGCCGGTATGAGCAGTTCTTC.

CDR3 amino acids: CASSSPNIGGELFF. The CDR3, as DNA: TGTGCCAGCAGCTCCCCGAATATCGGCGGGGAGCTGTTTTTT. The chain recombines TRBV13 with TRBJ2-2; D gene ambiguous. The CDR3 has 14 residues. Trimming left V 4 bases short and J 7 bases short, with 13 bases between. CDR1 PRHDT and CDR2 FYEKMQ come from the germline V gene (reference sequence).

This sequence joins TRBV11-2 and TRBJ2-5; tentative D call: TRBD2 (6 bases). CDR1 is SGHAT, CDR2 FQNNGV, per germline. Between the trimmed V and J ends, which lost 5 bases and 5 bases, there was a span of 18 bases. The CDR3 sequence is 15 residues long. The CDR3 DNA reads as TGTGCCAGCAGCCTTCTTAGCGGAGGGGTGGAGACCCAGTACTTC. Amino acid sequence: CASSLLSGGVETQYF.

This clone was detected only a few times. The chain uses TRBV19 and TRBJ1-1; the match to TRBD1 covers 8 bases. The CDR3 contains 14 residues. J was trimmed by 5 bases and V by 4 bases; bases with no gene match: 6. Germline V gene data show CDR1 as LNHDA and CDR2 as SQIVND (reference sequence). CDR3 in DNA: TGTGCCAGTAGTACGACAGGGGTGTGGACTGAAGCTTTCTTT. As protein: CASSTTGVWTEAFF.

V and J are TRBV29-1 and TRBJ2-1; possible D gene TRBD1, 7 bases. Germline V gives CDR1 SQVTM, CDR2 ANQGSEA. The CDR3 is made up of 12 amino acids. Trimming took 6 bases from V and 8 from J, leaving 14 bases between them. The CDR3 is CSVTPGGHEQFF. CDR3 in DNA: TGCAGCGTGACTCCAGGGGGGCATGAGCAGTTCTTC.